This is a list of T cell receptor beta chains from one sample in a study of beta chain features in type 1 diabetes. Sequenced by immunoSEQ multiplex PCR; TCRdb stores in-frame clones only, minus some. The data contain around 300,000 clones, 14% of them singletons. Material: central memory CD4+ T cells from blood. The origin of the receptors is a young man in good health. Both conserved end residues are part of each CDR3. D genes are given only for firm matches. Where a row states a size, it is once, few, many or the class of an expanded clone; other rows omit it.

j_gene | len | d_gene | abundance | v_gene | CDR3nt | CDR3aa
TRBJ1-5 | 15 | TRBD1 | few | TRBV10-3 | TGTGCCATCAGTGAGGCCGGGACAGGGAATCAGCCCCAGCATTTT | CAISEAGTGNQPQHF
TRBJ1-1 | 13 | - | few | TRBV5-1 | TGCGCCAGCAGAGAAGGGTTGAACACTGAAGCTTTCTTT | CASREGLNTEAFF
TRBJ2-2 | 14 | - | many | TRBV19 | TGTGCCAGTAGTCCAGGTGCGAACACCGGGGAGCTGTTTTTT | CASSPGANTGELFF
TRBJ2-6 | 16 | - | - | TRBV2 | TGTGCCAGCAGTGAAGAGGGGAACTCTGGGGCCAACGTCCTGACTTTC | CASSEEGNSGANVLTF
TRBJ1-2 | 13 | - | few | TRBV6-6 | TGTGCCAGCAGCACGGACAGTCTGGACGGCTACACCTTC | CASSTDSLDGYTF
TRBJ1-5 | 14 | - | few | TRBV6-1 | TGTGCCAGCAGTGAAGGGCAGAGCAATCAGCCCCAGCATTTT | CASSEGQSNQPQHF
TRBJ2-1 | 16 | - | many | TRBV7-8 | TGTGCCAGCAGCTTAAAACTAGTGTCCCCTTACAATGAGCAGTTCTTC | CASSLKLVSPYNEQFF
TRBJ2-6 | 17 | - | - | TRBV4-3 | TGCGCCAGCAGCCAGGGCGCACAGCGCTCTGGGGCCAACGTCCTGACTTTC | CASSQGAQRSGANVLTF
TRBJ2-3 | 12 | - | few | TRBV7-8 | TGTGCCAGCAGCCCCATGGGAGATACGCAGTATTTT | CASSPMGDTQYF
TRBJ2-7 | 12 | TRBD1 | few | TRBV6-6 | TGTGCCAGCAGTGTACAGGGGGCAGGGCAGTACTTC | CASSVQGAGQYF
TRBJ2-5 | 14 | TRBD1 | - | TRBV15 | TGTGCCACCAGCAGGACAGGGGATGGGGAGACCCAGTACTTC | CATSRTGDGETQYF
TRBJ1-1 | 15 | - | - | TRBV9 | TGTGCCAGCAGCGTAGGAACCGGGGATGGCACTGAAGCTTTCTTT | CASSVGTGDGTEAFF
TRBJ2-7 | 14 | - | few | TRBV6-6 | TGTGCCAGCACCCCTCAACTAGGCTGGGACGAGCAGTACTTC | CASTPQLGWDEQYF
TRBJ2-5 | 14 | TRBD2 | few | TRBV30 | TGTGCCTGGGCCACTAGCGGGGGCCAAGAGACCCAGTACTTC | CAWATSGGQETQYF
TRBJ1-4 | 15 | TRBD1 | many | TRBV5-1 | TGCGCCAGCAGCCCTAGGACAGGGGGAGGTGAAAAACTGTTTTTT | CASSPRTGGGEKLFF
TRBJ1-1 | 15 | TRBD1 | medium-sized | TRBV18 | TGTGCCAGCTCACCACGGGACAGGGGGATAACGGAAGCTTTCTTT | CASSPRDRGITEAFF
TRBJ2-6 | 14 | - | - | TRBV30 | TGTGCCTGGAGCGGGGAGCGTGGGGCCAACGTCCTGACTTTC | CAWSGERGANVLTF
TRBJ1-1 | 16 | TRBD1 | - | TRBV11-2 | TGTGCCAGCAGCTTCAGACAGGGGGTGAGCGGGACTGAAGCTTTCTTT | CASSFRQGVSGTEAFF
TRBJ2-1 | 11 | - | many | TRBV20-1 | TGCAGTGCAGGGACCCACAATGAGCAGTTCTTC | CSAGTHNEQFF
TRBJ2-2 | 15 | - | few | TRBV7-2 | TGTGCCAGCAGCCCCGAGGGAGTGGGCACCGGGGAGCTGTTTTTT | CASSPEGVGTGELFF
TRBJ2-3 | 16 | TRBD2 | - | TRBV7-2 | TGTGCCAGCAGCATTAATAGCGGGGCCGTGGCAGATACGCAGTATTTT | CASSINSGAVADTQYF
TRBJ2-6 | 16 | - | - | TRBV11-2 | TGTGCCAGCAGCTTAGTAGGGGGCTCTGGGGCCAACGTCCTGACTTTC | CASSLVGGSGANVLTF
TRBJ1-6 | 16 | - | - | TRBV4-1 | TGCGCCAGCAGCCAAATATCCGGGACCGAGAATTCACCCCTCCACTTT | CASSQISGTENSPLHF
TRBJ2-2 | 14 | - | - | TRBV4-3 | TGCGCCAGCAGCCAAGATTTAAAGGGCGGGGAGCTGTTTTTT | CASSQDLKGGELFF
TRBJ2-7 | 11 | - | few | TRBV10-3 | TGTGCCAGCAAAAACAGAGCCGAGCAGTACTTC | CASKNRAEQYF
TRBJ1-2 | 14 | - | - | TRBV9 | TGTGCCAGCAGCGTAGGGGCAGGGAAAAGTGGCTACACCTTC | CASSVGAGKSGYTF
TRBJ2-7 | 14 | - | few | TRBV7-2 | TGTGCCAGCAGCTTGCAGGGACCGTCCTACGAGCAGTACTTC | CASSLQGPSYEQYF
TRBJ2-3 | 16 | - | - | TRBV7-2 | TGTGCCAGCAGCTTAGCTCTTACGGGGGGCGCAGATACGCAGTATTTT | CASSLALTGGADTQYF
TRBJ1-2 | 13 | TRBD1 | few | TRBV7-2 | TGTGCCAGCAGCTTAGACAGGGGGTATGGCTACACCTTC | CASSLDRGYGYTF
TRBJ2-2 | 16 | - | once | TRBV25-1 | TGTGCCAGCAGTGTTAGAGGACATAAGAACACCGGGGAGCTGTTTTTT | CASSVRGHKNTGELFF
TRBJ2-2 | 18 | TRBD2 | few | TRBV2 | TGTGCCAGCAGAGGAATCAATAGCGGGGGCCTGGCGGGCGGGGAGCTGTTTTTT | CASRGINSGGLAGGELFF
TRBJ1-1 | 13 | - | - | TRBV5-1 | TGCGCCAGCAGCTTTGGAGATGCGACTGAAGCTTTCTTT | CASSFGDATEAFF
TRBJ1-5 | 16 | - | few | TRBV2 | TGTGCCAGCAGTGTCTCCGGACAGATTAGCAATCAGCCCCAGCATTTT | CASSVSGQISNQPQHF
TRBJ2-2 | 19 | - | - | TRBV11-2 | TGTGCCAGCAGCTTAGTAGGCGGCAGGGGTAGGATTGGCACCGGGGAGCTGTTTTTT | CASSLVGGRGRIGTGELFF
TRBJ2-2 | 14 | - | few | TRBV6-6 | TGTGCCAGCAGCCGGGGGGCCGGTACCGGGGAGCTGTTTTTT | CASSRGAGTGELFF
TRBJ2-1 | 15 | - | few | TRBV10-3 | TGTGCCATCAGTGAGTCCGGGAGCCCCTACAATGAGCAGTTCTTC | CAISESGSPYNEQFF
TRBJ2-3 | 13 | - | many | TRBV5-1 | TGCGCCAGCAGCTTGGGGGGCACAGATACGCAGTATTTT | CASSLGGTDTQYF
TRBJ2-3 | 16 | - | few | TRBV7-2 | TGTGCCAGCAGCTTAATACAGGGTCAAGTGGCAGATACGCAGTATTTT | CASSLIQGQVADTQYF
TRBJ2-6 | 18 | TRBD2 | - | TRBV5-1 | TGCGCCAGCAGCCCGGGAGGGACAACACACTCTGGGGCCAACGTCCTGACTTTC | CASSPGGTTHSGANVLTF
TRBJ2-7 | 15 | TRBD1 | - | TRBV5-8 | TGTGCCAGCAGGAAGCGGACAGGGATCTCCTACGAGCAGTACTTC | CASRKRTGISYEQYF